Presented here are 21 T cell receptor beta chains from one specimen sequenced in a study of blood T cell repertoires in COVID-19. Using immunoSEQ multiplex PCR, the repertoire was profiled, and TCRdb retains in-frame clones only, with some absent. The sample has fewer than 200,000 clones, about 74% seen once. Sample: peripheral blood. The receptor set was obtained from a woman at least 80 years old with acute or convalescent COVID-19.

The V and J genes are TRBV5-6 and TRBJ2-5; 7 bases are a match to TRBD2. Germline assignment: CDR1 SGHDT and CDR2 YYEEEE. The CDR3 runs to 14 residues. J lost 7 bases, V lost 3 bases, and 9 bases had no gene match. The CDR3 loop reads CASSWGTIPLTQYF. The CDR3 coding sequence is TGTGCCAGCAGCTGGGGGACTATACCCTTGACCCAGTACTTC.

The chain employs TRBV11-2 and TRBJ2-1; D remains unclear. V lost 0 bases and J 6 bases, leaving 6 bases between the germline ends. The CDR3 spans 13 residues. The germline CDR1 and CDR2 sequences are SGHAT and FQNNGV. DNA for the CDR3: TGTGCCAGCAGCTTAGATCAACTCAATGAGCAGTTCTTC. This codes for CASSLDQLNEQFF.

The V and J genes are TRBV7-9 and TRBJ1-4; 9 positions match TRBD1. The CDR3 is made up of 13 amino acids. Germline V gene data show CDR1 as SEHNR and CDR2 as FQNEAQ (reference sequence). Trimming at V came to 5 bases and at J to 11 bases, leaving 6 bases not matched to a gene. This CDR3 is CASSRGTGGKLFF. The CDR3 coding sequence is TGTGCCAGCAGCCGCGGAACAGGGGGCAAACTGTTTTTT.

The J gene is TRBJ2-2, the V gene TRBV12-3 or TRBV12-4; no definite D call. Between the trimmed V and J ends, which lost 6 bases and 8 bases, there was a span of 10 bases. The CDR3 consists of 12 residues. The CDR3 region is CASRSPAGELFF. The CDR3 DNA is TGTGCCAGCAGGTCCCCAGCGGGGGAGCTGTTTTTT.

The chain joins TRBV7-2 to TRBJ2-1; 9 bases are shared with TRBD2. CDR1 is SGHTA and CDR2 is FQGNSA in the germline V gene. The CDR3 consists of 16 residues. V shed 5 bases and J 5 bases; nucleotides not matched to a gene: 10. The CDR3 spells CASSQTGTSRNNEQFF. CDR3 bases: TGTGCCAGCAGCCAAACCGGGACTAGCAGAAACAATGAGCAGTTCTTC.

This clone was seen only a few times. This CDR3 is also generated by other DNA sequences in the sample. V is TRBV28 and J is TRBJ2-7; 12 nucleotides line up with TRBD2. Losses at the gene ends were 3 bases for V and 6 bases for J; bases not matched to a gene: 3. The CDR3 has 14 amino acids. The germline V gene has CDR1 MDHEN and CDR2 SYDVKM. CDR3 nucleotides: TGTGCCAGCAGTTTGGCTAGCGGGAGGGGCGAGCAGTACTTC. It is translated as CASSLASGRGEQYF.

The chain uses TRBV5-4 and TRBJ2-4; TRBD2 is a possible D gene (6 bases). V lost 4 bases and J 4 bases, leaving 15 bases between the germline ends. The germline CDR1 and CDR2 sequences are SGHNT and YYREEE (reference sequence). This CDR3 spans 15 amino acids. CDR3 bases: TGTGCCAGCAGCACCAGGGACTCGCAGAAAAACATTCAGTACTTC. This gives the protein CASSTRDSQKNIQYF.

This clone was counted a single time. The chain uses TRBV7-2 and TRBJ1-1; TRBD1 is a possible D gene (5 bases). The germline CDR1 and CDR2 sequences are SGHTA and FQGNSA. V lost 1 base to trimming and J lost 5 bases, with 11 bases between them. The CDR3 spans 14 residues. The CDR3: CASSLEGEWTEAFF. In nucleotides, the CDR3 is TGTGCCAGCAGCTTAGAAGGGGAATGGACTGAAGCTTTCTTT.

This chain joins TRBV4-2 and TRBJ2-5; D may be TRBD2 (6 bases). V lost 1 base and J lost 1, with 13 bases in between. Germline CDR1 and CDR2: LGHNA and YNFKEQ. This CDR3 has 16 amino acids. The CDR3 protein is CASSQGWRALQETQYF. CDR3 DNA sequence: TGTGCCAGCAGCCAAGGGTGGAGGGCCCTCCAAGAGACCCAGTACTTC.

This chain uses TRBV5-1 with TRBJ2-3, with TRBD2 identical over 7 bases. This CDR3 contains 15 residues. Germline V gene data show CDR1 as SGHRS and CDR2 as YFSETQ. V lost 2 bases, J lost 0 bases, and 3 bases stayed unmatched. This CDR3 reads CASSFTSASTDTQYF. Written as DNA, the CDR3 is TGCGCCAGCAGCTTTACTAGCGCTAGCACAGATACGCAGTATTTT.

The chain joins TRBV6-5 to TRBJ1-2, with D possibly matching TRBD1 (6 bases). There are 14 residues in the CDR3. Germline V gene lookup returns CDR1 MNHEY and CDR2 SVGAGI. V lost 6 bases to trimming and J lost 8 bases, with 19 bases between them. CDR3 nucleotide sequence: TGTGCCAGCAGCTCTCAGGGGCAGGGAAGGGGCTACACCTTC. It is translated as CASSSQGQGRGYTF.

This chain links TRBV3-1 (or the pseudogene TRBV3-2) with TRBJ2-1; D may be TRBD1 (5 bases). There are 15 residues in the CDR3. Deletions cut 4 bases from V and 3 bases from J, with 13 bases between. CDR1 LGHDT and CDR2 YNNKEL come from the germline V gene (reference sequence). Written as DNA, the CDR3 is TGTGCCAGCAGCCTGAAGGGGTTAGGCTACAATGAGCAGTTCTTC. Its protein is CASSLKGLGYNEQFF.

The rearrangement joins TRBV18 to TRBJ1-1; TRBD1 is a possible D gene (6 bases). Germline V CDR1 and CDR2: KGHSH, LQKENI. V gave up 6 bases and J gave up 4 bases, with 12 bases separating them. The CDR3 has 13 residues. The CDR3: CASSPQGGTEAFF. In DNA form, the CDR3 reads TGTGCCAGCTCTCCTCAAGGGGGCACTGAAGCTTTCTTT.

This rearrangement joins TRBV20-1 to TRBJ2-3, with D uncertain. Trimming shortened V by 0 bases and J by 6 bases, and 4 bases separated the two germline ends. CDR1 is DFQATT and CDR2 is SNEGSKA in the germline V gene (reference sequence). The CDR3 runs to 11 residues. CDR3 sequence (DNA): TGCAGTGCTAGAGATCCGGATACGCAGTATTTT. Encoded protein: CSARDPDTQYF.

This sequence joins TRBV18 and TRBJ2-7; 9 bases line up with TRBD1. The CDR3 contains 15 residues. Per the germline V gene, CDR1 is KGHSH and CDR2 is LQKENI. J lost 0 bases, V lost 2 bases, and 2 bases had no gene match. The CDR3 sequence is CASSPGTGISYEQYF. Written as DNA, the CDR3 is TGTGCCAGCTCACCAGGGACAGGGATCTCCTACGAGCAGTACTTC.

J is TRBJ1-2 and V is TRBV27; TRBD1 aligns across 8 bases. J gave up 4 bases and V 5 bases, and 15 bases lay outside the gene matches. The CDR3 totals 17 residues. Germline CDR1 MNHEY, CDR2 SMNVEV (reference sequence). This CDR3 reads CASSLKGGRGRIYGYTF. Written as DNA, the CDR3 is TGTGCCAGCAGTCTCAAGGGGGGCAGGGGGCGCATCTATGGCTACACCTTC.

The chain joins TRBV4-1 to TRBJ2-3, with a weak D call TRBD2 (6 bases). CDR1 and CDR2 (germline): MGHRA, YSYEKL. This CDR3 spans 15 amino acids. V was cut by 4 bases and J by 5 bases, with 16 bases left in between. DNA for the CDR3: TGCGCCAGCAGCCCCTCGGGCGGGGCCGAAGATACGCAGTATTTT. It codes for CASSPSGGAEDTQYF.

This clone appeared once. The same CDR3 arises from other DNA sequences in this sample as well. The rearrangement uses TRBV20-1 and TRBJ2-7; D not certain. Germline values: CDR1 DFQATT, CDR2 SNEGSKA (reference sequence). CDR3 length equals 11 residues. Between the trimmed V and J ends, which lost 4 bases and 2 bases, there was a span of 6 bases. In DNA, the CDR3 is TGCAGTGCTACGCGTGCCTACGAGCAGTACTTC. This sequence encodes CSATRAYEQYF.

The V and J genes are TRBV9 and TRBJ1-4; 12 nucleotides align to TRBD1. CDR1 SGDLS and CDR2 YYNGEE come from the germline V gene. The V segment lost 4 bases and the J segment 7 bases; nucleotides outside the gene matches: 5. The CDR3 consists of 15 residues. CDR3: CASSSAGQGAEKLFF. The CDR3 coding sequence is TGTGCCAGCAGCTCAGCGGGACAGGGGGCTGAAAAACTGTTTTTT.

The gene calls are TRBV6-6 and TRBJ1-2; 9 bases match TRBD1. CDR1 is MNHNY and CDR2 is SVGAGI in the germline V gene (reference sequence). The CDR3 sequence is 15 residues long. J gave up 3 bases and V 6 bases, and 8 bases lay outside the gene matches. The CDR3 protein is CASRKGQGKDYGYTF. The CDR3 region has the DNA TGTGCCAGCAGAAAGGGACAGGGTAAGGACTATGGCTACACCTTC.

The V and J genes are TRBV28 and TRBJ2-1; TRBD1 matches at 11 bases. Trimming took 2 bases from V and 9 from J; bases not matched to a gene: 6. CDR1 is MDHEN, CDR2 SYDVKM, per germline. The CDR3 loop spans 15 amino acids. The CDR3, as DNA: TGTGCCAGCAGTTTAAGGACAGGGGGCCGGTTTGAGCAGTTCTTC. Protein: CASSLRTGGRFEQFF.